A selection of T cell receptor beta chains follows, all from one sample in a study of response to subunit inactivated influenza vaccine. MiXCR was run by TCRdb on the RT-PCR reads, yielding one entry per CDR3 protein. The sample yields some 520,000 distinct CDR3 sequences, 15% to 20% seen once. This specimen consisted of CD4+ T cells sorted from PBMCs, obtained around 25 months after vaccination. The receptors were sampled from a man in his fifties or sixties who received an inactivated influenza vaccine. The CDR3 runs from the conserved cysteine through the conserved F or W. A D gene is named only where the DNA matches it firmly. Expanded clones are given a class, and other clones once, few, many or no size at all.

J	size	V	D	DNA	CDR3
TRBJ2-1	-	TRBV7-2	TRBD2	TGTGCCAGCAGCTTAGTTGTAGCGGGGGGCGATGAGCAGTTCTTC	CASSLVVAGGDEQFF
TRBJ2-7	-	TRBV10-3	TRBD1	TGTGCCATCGGGGACAGGGGGAACGAGCAGTACTTC	CAIGDRGNEQYF
TRBJ2-3	few	TRBV5-1	-	TGCGCCAGCAGTCGGCCGGGTAGCGGAGCTAGCACAGATACGCAGTATTTT	CASSRPGSGASTDTQYF
TRBJ1-5	-	TRBV6-1	-	TGTGCCAGCAGACCGCAGGGGAATCAGCCCCAGCATTTT	CASRPQGNQPQHF
TRBJ2-7	few	TRBV3-1	TRBD2	TGTGCCAGCAGCCAATCATTGGGCGGGAGGTACGAGCAGTACTTC	CASSQSLGGRYEQYF
TRBJ2-4	-	TRBV7-2	TRBD1	TGTGCCAGCAGCTTAGTCCCGGGACAGGCGTTTTACATTCAGTACTTC	CASSLVPGQAFYIQYF
TRBJ1-6	few	TRBV7-8	TRBD1	TGTGCCAGCAGCCCTTGGCTACCCGTGACAGGGGCCTCACCCCTCCACTTT	CASSPWLPVTGASPLHF
TRBJ2-5	many	TRBV12-3/TRBV12-4	TRBD2	TGTGCCAGCAGTTTAGGGCTAGCGGGAGGGACCCAGTACTTC	CASSLGLAGGTQYF
TRBJ2-3	many	TRBV7-6	-	TGTGCCAGCAGCCCCGGTCGGTCAGATACGCAGTATTTT	CASSPGRSDTQYF
TRBJ2-2	-	TRBV19	TRBD2	TGTGCCAGTAAACGAACGCACACCGGGACTAGCGGGAGACCCGGGGAGCTGTTTTTT	CASKRTHTGTSGRPGELFF
TRBJ2-1	-	TRBV6-2/TRBV6-3	-	TGTGCCAGCTCCCCCTTTGGGGGGCGTTTAATCAATCATGAGCAGTTCTTC	CASSPFGGRLINHEQFF
TRBJ2-5	-	TRBV27	TRBD1	TGTGCCAGCAGTCCAAAAAACAGGGGGCGTCCGACCCAGTACTTC	CASSPKNRGRPTQYF
TRBJ2-1	once	TRBV20-1	-	TGCAGTGCTAGATCCACGATCCCCTACAGGGACCATGAGCAGTTCTTC	CSARSTIPYRDHEQFF
TRBJ1-2	-	TRBV28	TRBD1	TGTGCCAGCAGCCAACCCCCCGGACAGGGGAACTATGGCTACACCTTC	CASSQPPGQGNYGYTF
TRBJ2-2	few	TRBV10-3	TRBD2	TGTGCCATCACTGGACTAGCGGGGGTCACCGGGGAGCTGTTTTTT	CAITGLAGVTGELFF
TRBJ2-5	-	TRBV14	-	TGTGCCAGCAGCCAAGATAGGAGGTTACGAGAGACCCAGTACTTC	CASSQDRRLRETQYF
TRBJ1-5	many	TRBV6-6	TRBD1	TGTGCCAGCATGGGCAGGGGGCGGATTCAGCCCCAGCATTTT	CASMGRGRIQPQHF
TRBJ2-5	-	TRBV5-1	-	TGCGCCAGCAGCTTGGCTTGGGGGACGGAGACCCAGTACTTC	CASSLAWGTETQYF
TRBJ1-6	once	TRBV6-5	-	TGTGCCAGCAGTTCTACTTATTCGACAGGAAGTTCACCCCTCCACTTT	CASSSTYSTGSSPLHF
TRBJ2-1	-	TRBV3-1	TRBD2	TGTGCCAGCAGCTCGTGGACTAGCGATCTGGCTGAGCAGTTCTTC	CASSSWTSDLAEQFF